Listed below are T cell receptor beta chains from one sample, sequenced in a study of T cell responses to AZD1222 COVID-19 vaccine. Libraries were prepared by immunoSEQ multiplex PCR; TCRdb keeps only in-frame clonotypes and omits some of them. The table includes roughly 120,000 clones, about 90% detected once. This specimen was peripheral blood, taken on day 0 of AZD1222 vaccination. The receptors derive from an adult in good health. Both conserved end residues are part of each CDR3. The order of the fields is CDR3 protein, V gene.

CASSQNRGAADTEAFF | TRBV7-9
CASRGEAHEQYF | TRBV19
CASSFRGGNTQYF | TRBV19
CSAIDSFSNTEAFF | TRBV20-1
CAWKGRDSGPLHF | TRBV30
CASSPNEGSGNTIYF | TRBV18
CASSSGQYQPQHF | TRBV6-5
CSVCPDRDRGRRGSEAFF | TRBV29-1
CASSSTGIYGYTF | TRBV11-2
CASSEFYEQYF | TRBV2
CASSTGHSYEQYF | TRBV6-5
CASSSDGLNQPQHF | TRBV5-1
CASSRQSYGYTF | TRBV28
CASSHSAVHTQYF | TRBV3-1/TRBV3-2
CAWRSYSGGTDTQYF | TRBV30
CASSSAAVGTGTDTQYF | TRBV13
CASSLYTRNEQFF | TRBV4-1
CASSPTREDQPQHF | TRBV18
CASSPRTSGGGELFF | TRBV9
CASRQMGTEAFF | TRBV27
CASSVERPGNTIYF | TRBV9
CASSSYRAANYNEQFF | TRBV7-9
CASSLNGNTIYF | TRBV14
CAISEWEMEPQHF | TRBV10-3
CASSESRSYTF | TRBV2
CASSDSGYYGYTF | TRBV6-1
CASSSLGGTGLAGELFF | TRBV7-6
CASRGGTGSNEQYF | TRBV28
CASSWGDRDSYEQYF | TRBV5-1
CASNPTSGISTDTQYF | TRBV7-9
CASSLFARDEQYF | TRBV28
CASSALLGVSGNTIYF | TRBV4-1
CASSSGASGGEYSNTEAFF | TRBV18
CASSSSGSYEQYF | TRBV5-1
CASSYQNEQFF | TRBV28
CAISGTNSGNTIYF | TRBV10-3